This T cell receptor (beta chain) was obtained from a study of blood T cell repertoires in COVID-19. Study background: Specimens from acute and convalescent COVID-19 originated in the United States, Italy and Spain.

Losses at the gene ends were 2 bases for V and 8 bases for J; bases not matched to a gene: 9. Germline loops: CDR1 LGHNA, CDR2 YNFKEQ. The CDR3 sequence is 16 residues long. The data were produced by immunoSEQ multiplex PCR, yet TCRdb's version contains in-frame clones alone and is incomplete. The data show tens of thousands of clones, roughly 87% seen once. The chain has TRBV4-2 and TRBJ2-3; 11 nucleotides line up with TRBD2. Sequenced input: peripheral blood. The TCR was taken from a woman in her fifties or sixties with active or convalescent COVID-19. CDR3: CASSQSSGGPRGTQYF. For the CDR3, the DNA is TGTGCCAGCAGCCAATCTAGCGGGGGGCCCAGGGGTACGCAGTATTTT.